Following are 25 T cell receptor beta chains from one sample sequenced in a study of vaccination effects on CD4 cells after COVID-19. Some clones are missing from TCRdb's copy, which holds only in-frame ones; the method was immunoSEQ multiplex PCR. Here the sample spans approximately 45,000 clones, roughly 76% being singletons. Their antigens remain unidentified. On day 10 of culture, CD4+ T cells were separated out. Sequencing used CD4+ T cells from PBMCs cultured without peptide, obtained before COVID-19 vaccination. These receptors all stem from a human donor who had a prior SARS-CoV-2 infection.

The table lists this clone with a count of one. The chain has TRBV7-2 and TRBJ2-2; D perhaps matches TRBD1 (6 bases). The germline V gene encodes CDR1 SGHTA and CDR2 FQGNSA. The ends were cut back, 5 bases at V and 6 bases at J, with 19 bases in the middle. The CDR3 contains 16 residues. Written as DNA, the CDR3 is TGTGCCAGCAGCCTGTCAAGTGGGGGCTGGCCCGGGGAGCTGTTTTTT. This codes for CASSLSSGGWPGELFF.

The rearrangement links TRBV6-6 to TRBJ1-2, with D perhaps TRBD1 (6 bases). This CDR3 region has 13 residues. V lost 2 bases to trimming and J lost 4 bases, with 8 bases between them. CDR1 and CDR2 from the germline V gene are MNHNY and SVGAGI (reference sequence). The CDR3 protein is CASSYEQGYGYTF. Here the CDR3 DNA reads TGTGCCAGCAGTTACGAACAGGGCTATGGCTACACCTTC.

This chain connects TRBV9 to TRBJ1-2, with D unresolved. Per the germline V gene, CDR1 is SGDLS and CDR2 is YYNGEE. V lost 0 bases and J lost 8, with 14 bases in between. This CDR3 region has 14 residues. CDR3 sequence reads: CASSVASAIGGYTF. The CDR3 DNA sequence: TGTGCCAGCAGCGTAGCTTCGGCCATCGGGGGCTACACCTTC.

J is TRBJ1-2 and V is TRBV5-1; maybe TRBD1 (5 bases). The ends were cut back, 1 base at V and 4 bases at J, with 5 bases in the middle. The germline V gene has CDR1 SGHRS and CDR2 YFSETQ. This CDR3 comprises 12 residues. The CDR3 is CASSLQGYGYTF. In nucleotides, the CDR3 is TGCGCCAGCAGCTTGCAGGGCTATGGCTACACCTTC. Full variable domain (outside the CDR3, taken from reference TRBV5-1 and TRBJ1-2): KAGVTQTPRYLIKTRGQQVTLSCSPISGHRSVSWYQQTPGQGLQFLFEYFSETQRNKGNFPGRFSGRQFSNSRSEMNVSTLELGDSALYLCASSLQGYGYTFGSGTRLTVV.

This chain connects TRBV30 to TRBJ1-3; D is unclear. Trimming removed 0 bases at V and 0 bases at J, with 6 bases between. In germline, CDR1 is GTSNPN, CDR2 SVGIG (reference sequence). The CDR3 loop spans 14 amino acids. In DNA, the CDR3 is TGTGCCTGGAGTGTGAAGAGCTCTGGAAACACCATATATTTT. It encodes CAWSVKSSGNTIYF.

The V call is TRBV30, the J call TRBJ1-3, with unresolved D. The germline gives CDR1 GTSNPN, CDR2 SVGIG (reference sequence). V was cut by 0 bases and J by 4 bases, with 16 bases left in between. This CDR3 is 16 amino acids long. This CDR3 is CAWSVWPRKSGNTIYF. In DNA, the CDR3 is TGTGCCTGGAGTGTATGGCCGAGAAAGTCGGGAAACACCATATATTTT.

V gene TRBV10-3 combines with J gene TRBJ2-5; 12 bases are shared with TRBD2. This CDR3 spans 15 amino acids. Germline trimming cut 6 bases from V and 2 bases from J; bases unmatched to any gene: 4. Germline assignment: CDR1 ENHRY and CDR2 SYGVKD. The CDR3 sequence is CAISSGLAGQETQYF. The CDR3 DNA reads TGTGCCATCAGCTCCGGACTAGCGGGACAAGAGACCCAGTACTTC.

V usage is TRBV3-1 (or the pseudogene TRBV3-2) and J usage is TRBJ2-7; the D call may be TRBD1 or TRBD2 (6 bases each). The CDR3 contains 11 residues. V lost 4 bases to trimming and J lost 9 bases, with 10 bases between them. Germline V gene lookup returns CDR1 LGHDT and CDR2 YNNKEL (reference sequence). The CDR3 DNA sequence: TGTGCCAGCAGCCCGGGGGACACGCAGTACTTC. Protein: CASSPGDTQYF.

The chain is built from TRBV7-9 and TRBJ2-1, with TRBD1 as a possible D gene (6 bases). This CDR3 has 15 amino acids. V was clipped by 5 bases and J by 9 bases, with 20 bases between them. CDR1 SEHNR and CDR2 FQNEAQ come from the germline V gene (reference sequence). The CDR3 sequence is CASSPLGARQGEQFF. As DNA, the CDR3 is TGTGCCAGCAGCCCTTTGGGGGCGCGTCAGGGTGAGCAGTTCTTC.

This clone was observed a handful of times. V usage is TRBV5-4 and J usage is TRBJ2-5, with TRBD2 matching over 9 bases. Trimming at V came to 5 bases and at J to 5 bases, leaving 13 bases not matched to a gene. Germline V gene lookup returns CDR1 SGHNT and CDR2 YYREEE (reference sequence). The CDR3 runs to 16 residues. The CDR3 region is CASRPGLAGGRETQYF. Here the CDR3 DNA reads TGTGCCAGCAGACCGGGACTAGCCGGAGGAAGGGAGACCCAGTACTTC.

V is TRBV7-2 and J is TRBJ2-7, with TRBD2 matching over 8 bases. Germline V CDR1 and CDR2: SGHTA, FQGNSA. The CDR3 is 17 amino acids. V shed 11 bases, J shed 4 bases, and the junction held 22 bases outside the gene matches. This CDR3 is CASRPMVAGLEGYEQYF. In DNA form, the CDR3 reads TGTGCCTCCAGACCAATGGTAGCGGGACTAGAGGGATACGAGCAGTACTTC.

This chain connects TRBV19 to TRBJ1-2, with 7 positions matching TRBD1. The CDR3 covers 13 residues. The V gene's germline CDR1 is LNHDA and CDR2 SQIVND (reference sequence). Germline trimming cut 6 bases from V and 7 bases from J; bases unmatched to any gene: 8. The DNA of the CDR3 is TGTGCCAGTAGAACTGACAGGGCCGGTGGCTACACCTTC. Translation: CASRTDRAGGYTF. Full variable domain (rest looked up from reference TRBV19 and TRBJ1-2): DGGITQSPKYLFRKEGQNVTLSCEQNLNHDAMYWYRQDPGQGLRLIYYSQIVNDFQKGDIAEGYSVSREKKESFPLTVTSAQKNPTAFYLCASRTDRAGGYTFGSGTRLTVV.

This clone was picked up a small number of times. The chain is built from TRBV3-1 (or the pseudogene TRBV3-2) and TRBJ2-7; possible D gene TRBD2, 5 bases. Germline V gene sequence: CDR1 LGHDT, CDR2 YNNKEL (reference sequence). This CDR3 is 12 amino acids long. V was cut by 8 bases and J by 1 base, with 9 bases left in between. The CDR3 nucleotides read TGTGCCAGCTCAAGGACTTCCTACGAGCAGTACTTC. Protein product: CASSRTSYEQYF.

The rearrangement uses TRBV11-3 and TRBJ1-1, with unresolved D. Germline loops: CDR1 SGHNT, CDR2 YENEEA. V lost 3 bases to trimming and J lost 0 bases, with 8 bases between them. CDR3 length: 14 amino acids. The CDR3 bases are TGTGCCAGCAGCTTGGACGGGATGAACACTGAAGCTTTCTTT. This gives the protein CASSLDGMNTEAFF.

V usage is TRBV3-1 (or the pseudogene TRBV3-2) and J usage is TRBJ1-5; D not certain. V lost 0 bases and J 5 bases, leaving 11 bases between the germline ends. The CDR3 is made up of 15 amino acids. The germline V gene encodes CDR1 LGHDT and CDR2 YNNKEL (reference sequence). The CDR3, as DNA: TGTGCCAGCAGCCAAGATACACAGAGCTATCAGCCCCAGCATTTT. Its translation is CASSQDTQSYQPQHF.

J is TRBJ2-7 and V is TRBV2; 7 nucleotides agree with TRBD1. V was pared by 6 bases and J by 5 bases, with 13 bases of the junction left unmatched. Germline V gives CDR1 SNHLY, CDR2 FYNNEI. This CDR3 is built from 15 residues. The DNA of the CDR3 is TGTGCCAGCAGATCGAACAGGGGTGGGTTCGACGAGCAGTACTTC. Its protein is CASRSNRGGFDEQYF.

Only one count was recorded for this clone. The chain is built from TRBV7-2 and TRBJ1-3, with TRBD1 identical over 8 bases. The germline CDR1 and CDR2 sequences are SGHTA and FQGNSA. This CDR3 has 15 amino acids. The V and J ends lost 4 bases and 4 bases, in that order; junction bases with no gene match: 6. CDR3 nucleotides: TGTGCCAGCAGCTCGGGACAGGTGGGAGGAAACACCATATATTTT. It is translated as CASSSGQVGGNTIYF.

For the CDR3, the DNA is TGTGCCACCAGCAGAGATGGGGGTGCGGGTCAGCCCCAGCATTTT. Its protein is CATSRDGGAGQPQHF. J is TRBJ1-5 and V is TRBV15; possible D gene TRBD1, 5 bases. The CDR3 totals 15 residues. The germline gives CDR1 LNHNV, CDR2 YYDKDF (reference sequence). Trimming cost V 0 bases and J 6 bases, with 12 bases left between them.

V usage is TRBV2 and J usage is TRBJ1-2, with TRBD1 identical over 8 bases. CDR1 is SNHLY and CDR2 is FYNNEI in the germline V gene. The CDR3 runs to 14 residues. V gave up 7 bases and J gave up 4 bases; unmatched junction bases: 8. In DNA form, the CDR3 reads TGTGCCAGCAAAAGGACAGGGTGGGCCTATGGCTACACCTTC. It specifies CASKRTGWAYGYTF.

This chain joins TRBV5-6 and TRBJ1-2; TRBD1 matches at 9 bases. CDR1 is SGHDT, CDR2 YYEEEE, per germline. J was trimmed by 2 bases and V by 4 bases; bases with no gene match: 9. CDR3 length equals 16 residues. CDR3 sequence reads: CASSPIPGQGNYGYTF. In DNA, the CDR3 is TGTGCCAGCAGCCCCATCCCGGGACAGGGAAACTATGGCTACACCTTC.

The chain links TRBV30 to TRBJ2-7, with D possibly matching TRBD1 (5 bases). This CDR3 is built from 13 residues. The V gene's germline CDR1 is GTSNPN and CDR2 SVGIG (reference sequence). Trimming shortened V by 1 base and J by 0 bases, and 7 bases separated the two germline ends. CDR3 sequence reads: CAWSGQPSYEQYF. CDR3 in DNA: TGTGCCTGGAGTGGACAGCCCTCCTACGAGCAGTACTTC.

The chain couples TRBV5-1 to TRBJ2-1, with D perhaps TRBD1 (6 bases). CDR1 is SGHRS and CDR2 is YFSETQ in the germline V gene. Trimming pared 0 bases from V and 0 bases from J, leaving 7 bases between. This CDR3 region has 15 residues. CDR3 DNA sequence: TGCGCCAGCAGCTTGGGGACAGTCTCCTACAATGAGCAGTTCTTC. Its translation: CASSLGTVSYNEQFF.

About this clone: An end of the junction differs from the germline gene, which may be a read error. The chain joins TRBV5-8 to TRBJ2-7; 9 bases match TRBD1. CDR3 length equals 15 residues. Per the germline V gene, CDR1 is SGHTS and CDR2 is YDEGEE. CDR3 nucleotides: TGTGCCAGCAGCTTGGCCTCGCGGACAGGGGTCCTATGGGGCTTC. Its protein is CASSLASRTGVLWGF.

This rearrangement joins TRBV15 to TRBJ2-7; 8 bases match TRBD1. CDR3 length: 13 residues. With V trimmed by 8 bases and J by 3 bases, 6 bases remained unmatched. CDR1 is LNHNV, CDR2 YYDKDF, per germline (reference sequence). This chain's CDR3 is CATAGGQGYEQYF. The CDR3 coding sequence is TGTGCCACCGCGGGTGGACAGGGCTACGAGCAGTACTTC.

This clone turned up a few times. The chain combines TRBV11-2 with TRBJ2-7; either TRBD1 or TRBD2 may fit D (5 bases each). The CDR3 extends over 14 amino acids. V dropped 2 bases and J dropped 4 bases, with 12 bases sitting between them. Germline V lookup: CDR1 SGHAT, CDR2 FQNNGV. The CDR3, as DNA: TGTGCCAGCAGCTTAACCTACTGGGGGTACGAGCAGTACTTC. It codes for CASSLTYWGYEQYF. Variable domain in full (rest from reference TRBV11-2 and TRBJ2-7): EAGVAQSPRYKIIEKRQSVAFWCNPISGHATLYWYQQILGQGPKLLIQFQNNGVVDDSQLPKDRFSAERLKGVDSTLKIQPAKLEDSAVYLCASSLTYWGYEQYFGPGTRLTVT.